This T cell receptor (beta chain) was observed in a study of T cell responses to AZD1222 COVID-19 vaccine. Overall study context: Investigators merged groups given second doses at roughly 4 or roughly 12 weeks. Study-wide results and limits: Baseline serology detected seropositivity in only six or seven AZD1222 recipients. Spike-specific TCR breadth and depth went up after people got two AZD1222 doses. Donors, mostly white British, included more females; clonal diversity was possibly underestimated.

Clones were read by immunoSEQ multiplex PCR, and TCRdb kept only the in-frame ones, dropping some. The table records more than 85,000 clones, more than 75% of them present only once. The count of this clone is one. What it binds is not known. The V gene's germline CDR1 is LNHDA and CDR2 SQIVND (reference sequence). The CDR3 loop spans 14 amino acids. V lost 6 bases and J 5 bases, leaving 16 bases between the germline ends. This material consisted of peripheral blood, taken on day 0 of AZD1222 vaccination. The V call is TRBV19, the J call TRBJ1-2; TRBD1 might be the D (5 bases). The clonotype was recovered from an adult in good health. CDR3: CASSPRDGPYGYTF. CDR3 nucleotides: TGTGCCAGTAGCCCCCGGGACGGACCTTATGGCTACACCTTC.